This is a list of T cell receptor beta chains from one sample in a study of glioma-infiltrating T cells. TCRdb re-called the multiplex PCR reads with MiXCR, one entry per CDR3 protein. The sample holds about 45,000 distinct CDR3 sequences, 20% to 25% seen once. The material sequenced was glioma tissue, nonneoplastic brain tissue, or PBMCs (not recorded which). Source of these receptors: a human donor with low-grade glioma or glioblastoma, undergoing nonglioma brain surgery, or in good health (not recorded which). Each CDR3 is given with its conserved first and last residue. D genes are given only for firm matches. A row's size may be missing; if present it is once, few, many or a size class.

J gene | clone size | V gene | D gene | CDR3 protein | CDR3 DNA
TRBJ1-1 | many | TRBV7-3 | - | CASSLTGGTTEAFF | TGTGCCAGCAGCTTAACTGGGGGGACCACTGAAGCTTTCTTT
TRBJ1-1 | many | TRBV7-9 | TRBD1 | CASRTITPGTVNTEAFF | TGTGCCAGCAGAACAATAACCCCCGGGACAGTGAACACTGAAGCTTTCTTT
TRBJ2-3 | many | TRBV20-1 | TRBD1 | CSAKKTGLSTDTQYF | TGCAGTGCTAAAAAGACAGGGCTGAGCACAGATACGCAGTATTTT
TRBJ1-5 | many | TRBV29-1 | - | CSVGGNDQPQHF | TGCAGCGTTGGCGGGAACGATCAGCCCCAGCATTTT
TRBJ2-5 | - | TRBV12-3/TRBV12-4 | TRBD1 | CASTQLGTTGGSGETQYF | TGTGCCAGCACCCAATTAGGGACGACAGGGGGCTCGGGAGAGACCCAGTACTTC
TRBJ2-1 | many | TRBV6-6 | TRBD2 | CASSYTGLAEYNEQFF | TGTGCCAGCAGTTACACGGGACTAGCGGAGTACAATGAGCAGTTCTTC
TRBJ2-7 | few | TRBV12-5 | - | CASGLVPSSYEQYF | TGTGCTAGTGGTTTGGTACCGAGCTCCTACGAGCAGTACTTC
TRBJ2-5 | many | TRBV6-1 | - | CASSNGSPQETQYF | TGTGCCAGCAGTAACGGAAGTCCCCAAGAGACCCAGTACTTC
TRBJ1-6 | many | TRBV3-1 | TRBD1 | CASSPGQTNSPLHF | TGTGCCAGCAGTCCGGGACAGACTAATTCACCCCTCCACTTT
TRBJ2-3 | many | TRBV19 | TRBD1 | CASSIAGGWTDTQYF | TGTGCCAGTAGTATAGCAGGGGGCTGGACAGATACGCAGTATTTT
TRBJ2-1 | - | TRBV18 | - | CASSRGLTGHEQFF | TGTGCCAGCTCCCGGGGACTTACAGGGCATGAGCAGTTCTTC
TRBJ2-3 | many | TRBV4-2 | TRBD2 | CASSQDRGLAGADTQYF | TGTGCCAGCAGCCAAGACAGGGGACTAGCGGGGGCAGATACGCAGTATTTT
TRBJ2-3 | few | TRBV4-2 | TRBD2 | CASSQVASGGADTRYF | TGTGCCAGCAGCCAAGTCGCTAGCGGGGGGGCAGATACGCGGTATTTT
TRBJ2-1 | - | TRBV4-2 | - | CASIQVGRIGNEQFF | TGTGCCAGCATCCAAGTTGGCAGGATTGGCAATGAGCAGTTCTTC
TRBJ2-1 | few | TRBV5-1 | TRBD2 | CASSLAAGVKGNEQFF | TGCGCCAGCAGCTTGGCTGCGGGGGTGAAAGGGAATGAGCAGTTCTTC
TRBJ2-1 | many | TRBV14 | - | CASSRYREQFF | TGTGCCAGCAGCCGTTACAGGGAGCAGTTCTTC
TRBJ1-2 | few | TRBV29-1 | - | CSVDSFYGYTF | TGCAGCGTTGATAGCTTCTATGGCTACACCTTC
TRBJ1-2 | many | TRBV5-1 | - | CASSLVQQTAVGGYTF | TGCGCCAGCAGCTTGGTTCAACAGACGGCTGTGGGGGGCTACACCTTC
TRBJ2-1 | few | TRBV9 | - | CASGGNYNEQFF | TGTGCCAGCGGGGGGAACTACAATGAGCAGTTCTTC
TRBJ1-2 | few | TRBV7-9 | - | CASSSETRDYGYTF | TGTGCCAGCAGCTCAGAAACGCGGGACTATGGCTACACCTTC
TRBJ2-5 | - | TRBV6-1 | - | CASNLWGAPPYQEAQYF | TGTGCCAGCAATTTATGGGGGGCCCCCCCGTACCAAGAGGCCCAGTACTTC
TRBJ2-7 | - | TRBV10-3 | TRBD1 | CAIKRTGGYEQYF | TGTGCCATCAAAAGGACAGGGGGTTACGAGCAGTACTTC
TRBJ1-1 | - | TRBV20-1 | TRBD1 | CSARDRGNGTEAFF | TGCAGTGCTAGGGACAGGGGGAACGGAACTGAAGCTTTCTTT
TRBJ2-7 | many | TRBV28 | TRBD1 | CASRARDRGRPYEQYF | TGTGCCAGCAGGGCCCGGGACAGGGGGCGACCCTACGAGCAGTACTTC
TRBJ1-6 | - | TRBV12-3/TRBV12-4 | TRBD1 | CASSPGGINSPPHF | TGTGCCAGCAGTCCAGGGGGCATCAATTCACCCCCCCACTTT
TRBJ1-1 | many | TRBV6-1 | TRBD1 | CASPRDRGLTEAFF | TGTGCCAGCCCCCGGGACAGGGGGCTCACTGAAGCTTTCTTT
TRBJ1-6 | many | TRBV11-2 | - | CASSLSSPLHF | TGTGCCAGCAGCTTATCTTCACCCCTCCACTTT
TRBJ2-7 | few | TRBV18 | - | CASSPGRTYEQYF | TGTGCCAGCTCACCTGGCAGAACCTACGAGCAGTACTTC
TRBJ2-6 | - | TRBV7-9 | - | CASSFNERAPGANVLTF | TGTGCCAGCAGCTTTAACGAGCGGGCGCCTGGGGCCAACGTCCTGACTTTC
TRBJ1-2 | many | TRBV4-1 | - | CASSQDITSYGYTF | TGCGCCAGCAGCCAAGATATTACAAGCTATGGCTACACCTTC
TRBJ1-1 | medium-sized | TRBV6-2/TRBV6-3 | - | CASSYSGTGQAFF | TGTGCCAGCAGTTACTCAGGAACAGGCCAAGCTTTCTTT
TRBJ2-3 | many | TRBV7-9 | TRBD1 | CASSLGQVGDTQYF | TGTGCCAGCAGCTTGGGACAGGTCGGGGATACGCAGTATTTT
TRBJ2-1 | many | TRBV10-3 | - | CAISGYEDEQFF | TGTGCCATCAGTGGATATGAGGATGAGCAGTTCTTC
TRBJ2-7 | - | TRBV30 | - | CAWSSTGIEQYF | TGTGCCTGGAGTTCCACAGGGATAGAGCAGTACTTC
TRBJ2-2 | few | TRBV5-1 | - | CASRPDSTGELFF | TGCGCCAGCAGACCGGACAGCACCGGGGAGCTGTTTTTT
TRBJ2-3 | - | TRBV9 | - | CASSEGTTDTQYF | TGTGCCAGCAGCGAAGGAACCACAGATACGCAGTATTTT
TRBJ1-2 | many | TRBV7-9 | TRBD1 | CASSPDREYYGYTF | TGTGCCAGCAGCCCGGACAGGGAGTACTACGGCTACACCTTC
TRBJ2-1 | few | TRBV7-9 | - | CASSGTESYNEQFF | TGTGCCAGCAGCGGGACCGAATCCTACAATGAGCAGTTCTTC
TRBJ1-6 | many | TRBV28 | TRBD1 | CASSFHGTGQYSPLHF | TGTGCCAGCAGTTTTCACGGGACAGGGCAGTATTCACCCCTCCACTTT
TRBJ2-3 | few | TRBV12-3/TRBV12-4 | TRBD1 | CASSLDRTTGTDTQYF | TGTGCCAGCAGTCTGGACAGGACGACTGGCACAGATACGCAGTATTTT
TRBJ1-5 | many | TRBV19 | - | CASSNSLQVSQPQHF | TGTGCCAGTAGTAATAGCCTACAGGTGAGCCAGCCCCAGCATTTT
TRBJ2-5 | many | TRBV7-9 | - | CASSGEGEQYF | TGTGCCAGCAGCGGGGAAGGAGAGCAGTACTTC
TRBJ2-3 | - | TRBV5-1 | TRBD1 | CASSLAWDSLTDTQYF | TGCGCCAGCAGCTTGGCCTGGGACAGTTTGACAGATACGCAGTATTTT
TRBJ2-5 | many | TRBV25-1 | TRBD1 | CASSAGQGDAQYF | TGTGCCAGCAGTGCTGGACAGGGGGATGCCCAGTACTTC
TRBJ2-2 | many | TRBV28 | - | CASSLGGRSTGELFF | TGTGCCAGCAGCCTCGGGGGACGTAGCACCGGGGAGCTGTTTTTT
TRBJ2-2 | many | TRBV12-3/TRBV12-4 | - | CASSRHQNTGELFF | TGTGCCAGCAGTAGACACCAGAACACCGGGGAGCTGTTTTTT
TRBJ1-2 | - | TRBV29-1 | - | CRVDSFYGYTF | TGCAGAGTTGATAGCTTCTATGGCTACACCTTC
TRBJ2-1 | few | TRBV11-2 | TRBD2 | CASRAWGGSYNEQFF | TGTGCCAGCAGGGCATGGGGGGGGTCCTACAATGAGCAGTTCTTC
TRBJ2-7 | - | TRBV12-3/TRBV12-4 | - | CASSLGGTYEQHF | TGTGCCAGCAGTTTAGGCGGTACCTACGAGCAGCACTTC
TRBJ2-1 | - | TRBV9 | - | CASSAGYSPGNERFF | TGTGCCAGCAGCGCAGGGTACTCCCCCGGGAATGAGCGGTTCTTC
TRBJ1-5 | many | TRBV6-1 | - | CASSGDNQPQHF | TGTGCCAGCAGTGGGGACAATCAGCCCCAGCATTTT
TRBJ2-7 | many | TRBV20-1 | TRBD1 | CSASLGQGLSYEQYF | TGCAGTGCTAGTCTGGGACAGGGCCTCTCCTACGAGCAGTACTTC
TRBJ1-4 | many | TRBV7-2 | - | CASSLQGLNEKLFF | TGTGCCAGCAGCTTACAAGGTCTTAATGAAAAACTGTTTTTT
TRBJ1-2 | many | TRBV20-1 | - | CSASYKVASYTF | TGCAGTGCTAGCTACAAAGTCGCGAGCTACACCTTC
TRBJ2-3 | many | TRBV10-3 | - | CAISEKHTSTDTQYF | TGTGCCATCAGTGAGAAGCACACGTCCACAGATACGCAGTATTTT
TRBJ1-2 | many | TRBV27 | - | CASSSGTRGYTF | TGTGCCAGCAGTTCCGGAACTAGGGGCTACACCTTC
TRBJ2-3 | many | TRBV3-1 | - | CASSQGELHTQYF | TGTGCCAGCAGCCAAGGGGAACTGCATACGCAGTATTTT